Following are 21 T cell receptor beta chains from one sample sequenced in a study of blood T cell repertoires in COVID-19. This table comes from immunoSEQ multiplex PCR, and its TCRdb copy is limited to in-frame clones, with some not included. The sample consists of 200,000 to 250,000 clones, 87% of them appearing once. The specimen was PBMCs or T cells enriched from blood (not recorded which). All receptors derive from a man younger than 35 with acute COVID-19.

V gene TRBV11-2 combines with J gene TRBJ1-1, with 8 positions matching TRBD1. The CDR3 loop spans 14 amino acids. Per the germline V gene, CDR1 is SGHAT and CDR2 is FQNNGV. Trimming at V came to 3 bases and at J to 2 bases, leaving 2 bases not matched to a gene. CDR3 bases: TGTGCCAGCAGCTTCAGGGGGCAAAACACTGAAGCTTTCTTT. Protein sequence: CASSFRGQNTEAFF. Full variable domain (missing parts from reference TRBV11-2 and TRBJ1-1): EAGVAQSPRYKIIEKRQSVAFWCNPISGHATLYWYQQILGQGPKLLIQFQNNGVVDDSQLPKDRFSAERLKGVDSTLKIQPAKLEDSAVYLCASSFRGQNTEAFFGQGTRLTVV.

The J gene is TRBJ1-2, the V gene TRBV11-3, with 10 bases lining up with TRBD1. The CDR3 loop spans 14 amino acids. Germline assignment: CDR1 SGHNT and CDR2 YENEEA. With 3 bases clipped from V and 3 bases from J, the junction kept 1 base outside the gene matches. CDR3 nucleotides: TGTGCCAGCAGCTTTGGGACAGGGGACTATGGCTACACCTTC. Translation gives CASSFGTGDYGYTF.

On this clone itself: Its ends do not fully match the called genes, so a read error is possible. The chain couples TRBV4-2 to TRBJ1-1, with 7 nucleotides matching TRBD1. Germline loops: CDR1 LGHNA, CDR2 YNFKEQ. The CDR3 is made up of 16 amino acids. Here the CDR3 DNA reads TGTGCCAGCAGCCAAGATCAGACAGGGTTGAAGACTGAAGCTTTCTTT. It is translated as CASSQDQTGLKTEAFF.

This clone was recorded a few times. Other DNA sequences from this sample encode an identical CDR3 as well. The V call is TRBV6-4, the J call TRBJ1-1; possible D gene TRBD1, 5 bases. The CDR3 length is 14 residues. V lost 2 bases and J lost 1, with 8 bases in between. The germline V gene encodes CDR1 MRHNA and CDR2 SNTAGT. CDR3: CASSDGAENTEAFF. CDR3 nucleotide sequence: TGTGCCAGCAGTGACGGGGCAGAGAACACTGAAGCTTTCTTT.

The table lists this clone with a count of one. V usage is TRBV29-1 and J usage is TRBJ2-1; tentatively, D is TRBD2 (8 bases). Trimming shortened V by 5 bases and J by 5 bases, and 19 bases separated the two germline ends. CDR3 length: 15 residues. From germline, CDR1 is SQVTM and CDR2 ANQGSEA. CDR3 nucleotide sequence: TGCAGCGTTAGGCAGGGGGGGACTAGACACAATGAGCAGTTCTTC. Protein: CSVRQGGTRHNEQFF.

The V call is TRBV2, the J call TRBJ2-7, with 8 bases that match TRBD2. The length of the CDR3 is 14 residues. Trimming removed 4 bases from V and 0 bases from J; junction bases left unmatched: 2. Germline V gene data show CDR1 as SNHLY and CDR2 as FYNNEI. CDR3 nucleotides: TGTGCCAGCAGTGCGAGCGGGAGCTCCTACGAGCAGTACTTC. Translating gives CASSASGSSYEQYF.

V gene TRBV9 combines with J gene TRBJ2-7; 9 nucleotides agree with TRBD2. Germline values: CDR1 SGDLS, CDR2 YYNGEE. V dropped 4 bases and J dropped 7; count of bases not matched to a gene: 3. The CDR3 covers 12 residues. CDR3 DNA: TGTGCCAGCAGCTCGGGACTAGCTGAGCAGTACTTC. Translation gives CASSSGLAEQYF.

This chain uses TRBV30 with TRBJ2-4; the D gene is possibly TRBD2 (5 bases). V shed 1 base and J shed 6 bases, with 10 bases lying between them. The length of the CDR3 is 13 residues. Germline values: CDR1 GTSNPN, CDR2 SVGIG (reference sequence). CDR3 sequence (DNA): TGTGCCTGGAGTGCCGGGATTGGAAACATTCAGTACTTC. It codes for CAWSAGIGNIQYF.

The chain has TRBV7-3 and TRBJ2-1, with 12 bases aligning to TRBD2. With V trimmed by 4 bases and J by 4 bases, 2 bases remained unmatched. Germline V gene lookup returns CDR1 SGHTA and CDR2 FQGTGA. The CDR3 length is 15 residues. The CDR3 DNA follows: TGTGCCAGCAGCTCTAGCGGGAGGGGGTACAATGAGCAGTTCTTC. Translated: CASSSSGRGYNEQFF.

The chain links TRBV11-2 to TRBJ2-1; 8 positions match TRBD2. Germline V CDR1 and CDR2: SGHAT, FQNNGV. V shed 4 bases, J shed 4 bases, and the junction held 6 bases outside the gene matches. The CDR3 is 15 residues long. The CDR3 here is CASSSAGAGYNEQFF. The CDR3 DNA reads TGTGCCAGCAGCTCAGCGGGAGCGGGATACAATGAGCAGTTCTTC.

V gene TRBV11-2 combines with J gene TRBJ1-4; D is possibly TRBD1 (5 bases). Germline V gene sequence: CDR1 SGHAT, CDR2 FQNNGV. Trimming left V 5 bases short and J 0 bases short, with 16 bases between. CDR3 size: 17 residues. The CDR3 bases are TGTGCCAGCAGCCCACAGGAGGGGAAAGCAACTAATGAAAAACTGTTTTTT. Protein: CASSPQEGKATNEKLFF.

The chain has TRBV7-9 and TRBJ1-2; 7 bases fit TRBD1. The junction had 6 bases not matched to a gene; V was cut back by 4 bases and J by 4 bases. CDR1 SEHNR and CDR2 FQNEAQ come from the germline V gene (reference sequence). This CDR3 has 14 amino acids. The CDR3 nucleotides are TGTGCCAGCAGCTCTTCGGACAGGAGCTATGGCTACACCTTC. It yields the protein CASSSSDRSYGYTF.

V and J are TRBV10-3 and TRBJ2-7; 9 bases line up with TRBD1. The CDR3 spans 14 residues. Germline trimming cut 6 bases from V and 0 bases from J; bases unmatched to any gene: 3. Germline-derived CDR1 and CDR2 are ENHRY and SYGVKD. CDR3 nucleotides: TGTGCCATCAGCTTGACAGGGGGCTCCTACGAGCAGTACTTC. This sequence encodes CAISLTGGSYEQYF.

The chain is built from TRBV28 and TRBJ1-3, with no clear D. V was clipped by 5 bases and J by 5 bases, with 19 bases between them. The CDR3 runs 16 residues. CDR1 and CDR2 (germline): MDHEN, SYDVKM. This CDR3 is CASSTSAGIIRNTIYF. The CDR3 DNA is TGTGCCAGCAGTACGTCCGCGGGGATAATAAGAAACACCATATATTTT. Based on the CDR3 plus reference TRBV28 and TRBJ1-3, the full variable domain is DVKVTQSSRYLVKRTGEKVFLECVQDMDHENMFWYRQDPGLGLRLIYFSYDVKMKEKGDIPEGYSVSREKKERFSLILESASTNQTSMYLCASSTSAGIIRNTIYFGEGSWLTVV.

The chain's CDR3 is CASNSEGGRSTDTQYF. The CDR3 coding sequence is TGTGCCAGTAACTCCGAGGGAGGGCGTAGCACAGATACGCAGTATTTT. The chain recombines TRBV19 with TRBJ2-3; 7 positions agree with TRBD2. V lost 7 bases, J lost 0 bases, and 10 bases stayed unmatched. Germline V lookup: CDR1 LNHDA, CDR2 SQIVND (reference sequence). The CDR3 covers 16 residues.

The chain has TRBV5-6 and TRBJ2-3; D is unclear. With 2 bases removed from V and 6 bases from J, the gap between germline ends came to 19 bases. There are 16 residues in the CDR3. Germline assignment: CDR1 SGHDT and CDR2 YYEEEE. CDR3 sequence (DNA): TGTGCCAGCAGCTTTGCAAGCCCTTCGGTGAAGGATACGCAGTATTTT. Amino acids: CASSFASPSVKDTQYF.

The J gene is TRBJ1-2, the V gene TRBV28; no clear D gene. The CDR3 is made up of 13 amino acids. V was trimmed by 3 bases and J by 1 base, leaving 6 bases between them. CDR1 and CDR2 (germline): MDHEN, SYDVKM. CDR3 region: CASSLYSNYGYTF. The CDR3 DNA follows: TGTGCCAGCAGTTTGTACAGTAACTATGGCTACACCTTC.

The CDR3 here is CASIGLAILGASYEQYF. The CDR3 coding sequence is TGTGCCAGCATCGGACTAGCGATCCTAGGGGCATCCTACGAGCAGTACTTC. V usage is TRBV28 and J usage is TRBJ2-7, with 9 bases that match TRBD2. CDR1 and CDR2 from the germline V gene are MDHEN and SYDVKM. V dropped 7 bases and J dropped 1; count of bases not matched to a gene: 14. The CDR3 runs to 17 residues. Using reference TRBV28 and TRBJ2-7 for the parts outside the CDR3, the full variable domain is DVKVTQSSRYLVKRTGEKVFLECVQDMDHENMFWYRQDPGLGLRLIYFSYDVKMKEKGDIPEGYSVSREKKERFSLILESASTNQTSMYLCASIGLAILGASYEQYFGPGTRLTVT.

CDR3 nucleotide sequence: TGTGCCAGCAGTTACGGGGGACAGGGAGATGGCTACACCTTC. It is translated as CASSYGGQGDGYTF. The V call is TRBV6-2 or TRBV6-3, the J call TRBJ1-2, with 9 positions matching TRBD1. This CDR3 comprises 14 residues. Per germline, CDR1 MNHEY and CDR2 SVGEGT. V lost 2 bases and J lost 6; bases outside the gene matches: 4.

This sequence joins TRBV28 and TRBJ2-3, with TRBD1 matching over 8 bases. The V gene's germline CDR1 is MDHEN and CDR2 SYDVKM. This CDR3 contains 15 residues. The ends lost 5 bases at V and 0 bases at J; junction bases unmatched: 4. CDR3 sequence reads: CASSPDRASTDTQYF. The CDR3 DNA follows: TGTGCCAGCAGTCCGGACAGGGCTAGCACAGATACGCAGTATTTT.

Worth noting for this clone: The junction departs from the called germline gene at one end, perhaps through a read error. The chain joins TRBV7-7 to TRBJ2-7; 9 nucleotides line up with TRBD1. This CDR3 is built from 15 residues. Germline V gene sequence: CDR1 SSHAT, CDR2 FNYEAQ (reference sequence). In DNA, the CDR3 is TGTGCTAGCAGCTTAGGGACAGGGACCTCCTACGAGCAGTACTTC. This codes for CASSLGTGTSYEQYF.